The 29 T cell receptor beta chains below come from one sample, sequenced in a study of naive and memory T cell subsets. Study results and limitations: Possibly reflecting memory cells re-expressing CD45RA, a few larger clonotypes occurred in naive repertoires, especially CD8.

The beta constant-region primer was an equimolar mix of two oligonucleotides covering TRBC1 and TRBC2. Nested alpha and beta constant-region primers with the SP2 primer drove four PCR rounds on ligated cDNA. MiXCR was run by TCRdb on the UMI-ligation and nested PCR reads, yielding one entry per CDR3 protein. This sample has around 140,000 distinct CDR3 sequences, with roughly 20% found just once. Their antigen targets remain unknown. The sample was naive CD4+ T cells from blood. The receptor set was obtained from a human donor in good health.

In this sample, this clonotype turned up a few times. V usage is TRBV5-4 and J usage is TRBJ2-3; possible D gene TRBD2, 6 bases. In germline, CDR1 is SGHNT, CDR2 YYREEE (reference sequence). This CDR3 spans 12 amino acids. Trimming took 4 bases from V and 7 from J, leaving 10 bases between them. The CDR3 reads CASSQTSYTQYF. CDR3 DNA sequence: TGTGCCAGCAGCCAGACTAGTTATACGCAGTATTTT.

The V gene is TRBV9, the J gene TRBJ2-7; 7 bases map to TRBD1. The CDR3 consists of 15 residues. Per germline, CDR1 SGDLS and CDR2 YYNGEE. Trimming took 0 bases from V and 3 from J; bases not matched to a gene: 6. The DNA of the CDR3 is TGTGCCAGCAGCGTAGAGCTGGGACAGAACTACGAGCAGTACTTC. Translating it yields CASSVELGQNYEQYF.

The CDR3 sequence: CASSSRGTRYNEQFF. The CDR3 DNA reads as TGTGCCAGCAGTTCCAGGGGCACACGTTACAATGAGCAGTTCTTC. This chain uses TRBV27 with TRBJ2-1; D might be TRBD1 (6 bases). V gave up 4 bases and J gave up 4 bases, with 14 bases separating them. The germline gives CDR1 MNHEY, CDR2 SMNVEV (reference sequence). This CDR3 comprises 15 residues.

This clonotype has ten or more counts. V is TRBV5-1 and J is TRBJ2-1; 7 positions agree with TRBD1. CDR1 SGHRS and CDR2 YFSETQ come from the germline V gene. CDR3 length: 15 residues. V gave up 4 bases and J gave up 3 bases; unmatched junction bases: 7. The CDR3 is CASSPTGDSYNEQFF. The CDR3 DNA is TGCGCCAGCAGCCCCACAGGGGACAGCTACAATGAGCAGTTCTTC.

The rearrangement uses TRBV4-3 and TRBJ2-7; TRBD2 aligns across 11 bases. The junction had 11 bases not matched to a gene; V was cut back by 4 bases and J by 6 bases. The CDR3 is made up of 16 amino acids. Germline CDR1 LGHNA, CDR2 YSLEER. CDR3 DNA: TGCGCCAGCAGCCGTACGGGACTAGCGGAGAAGGGCGAGCAGTACTTC. Protein sequence: CASSRTGLAEKGEQYF.

V and J are TRBV12-3 or TRBV12-4 and TRBJ1-1, with 7 bases lining up with TRBD1. The V gene end was trimmed by 6 bases and the J gene end by 7 bases; junction bases not matched to a gene: 11. The CDR3 spans 14 residues. The CDR3 loop reads CASRPIQGGHEAFF. The CDR3 nucleotides are TGTGCCAGCAGACCCATCCAGGGGGGCCATGAAGCTTTCTTT.

V usage is TRBV15 and J usage is TRBJ1-5, with a tentative D call TRBD1 (6 bases). In germline, CDR1 is LNHNV, CDR2 YYDKDF (reference sequence). V was cut by 0 bases and J by 8 bases, with 17 bases left in between. This CDR3 has 16 residues. The DNA of the CDR3 is TGTGCCACCAGCAGAGATGGGGGCGCTTATCATAAGCCCCAGCATTTT. Protein sequence: CATSRDGGAYHKPQHF. The full variable domain, its missing parts supplied by reference TRBV15 and TRBJ1-5, is DAMVIQNPRYQVTQFGKPVTLSCSQTLNHNVMYWYQQKSSQAPKLLFHYYDKDFNNEADTPDNFQSRRPNTSFCFLDIRSPGLGDTAMYLCATSRDGGAYHKPQHFGDGTRLSIL.

In this sample, this clonotype turned up a few times. The chain is built from TRBV5-1 and TRBJ2-7; TRBD1 or TRBD2 may be the D gene (5 bases each). Trimming removed 2 bases at V and 6 bases at J, with 12 bases between. The germline V gene encodes CDR1 SGHRS and CDR2 YFSETQ. The CDR3 covers 13 residues. The CDR3 is CASSFKGGGEQYF. The CDR3 DNA sequence: TGCGCCAGCAGCTTTAAGGGTGGGGGCGAGCAGTACTTC.

This clonotype has only a few counts. The chain carries TRBV20-1 and TRBJ2-1; 11 positions agree with TRBD2. The CDR3 loop spans 14 amino acids. The J segment lost 8 bases and the V segment lost 6 bases, leaving 9 bases of the junction unmatched. Germline V CDR1 and CDR2: DFQATT, SNEGSKA (reference sequence). The DNA of the CDR3 is TGCAGTGCAAAGACACTAGCGGGAGTCCATGAGCAGTTCTTC. Its translation is CSAKTLAGVHEQFF.

This chain joins TRBV7-2 and TRBJ2-4; no clear D gene. Trimming took off 5 bases at V and 0 bases at J, with 11 bases between the two ends. Germline CDR1 SGHTA, CDR2 FQGNSA. The length of the CDR3 is 15 residues. This chain's CDR3 is CASSENPLAKNIQYF. Here the CDR3 DNA reads TGTGCCAGCAGCGAGAATCCTCTAGCCAAAAACATTCAGTACTTC.

The chain is built from TRBV12-3 or TRBV12-4 and TRBJ2-1; D is unclear. V was trimmed by 6 bases and J by 7 bases, leaving 10 bases between them. CDR3 length: 12 residues. Written as DNA, the CDR3 is TGTGCCAGCAGCCTCACAGATAATGAGCAGTTCTTC. Translated, it gives CASSLTDNEQFF.

The chain links TRBV7-8 to TRBJ2-5, with D possibly being TRBD1 or TRBD2 (5 bases each). This CDR3 is 14 amino acids long. The V and J ends lost 6 bases and 3 bases respectively, with 14 bases between them. Germline V CDR1 and CDR2: SGHVS, FQNEAQ. As DNA, the CDR3 is TGTGCCAGCAGAACCGGGACCACCAAAGAGACCCAGTACTTC. It is translated as CASRTGTTKETQYF.

This clonotype was detected ten times or more. The chain links TRBV5-6 to TRBJ2-1; 9 bases line up with TRBD2. Germline CDR1 is SGHDT and CDR2 is YYEEEE. The CDR3 extends over 14 amino acids. Trimming removed 0 bases from V and 6 bases from J; junction bases left unmatched: 1. CDR3 nucleotides: TGTGCCAGCAGCTTGGGGGGACTAGCCAATGAGCAGTTCTTC. Its protein is CASSLGGLANEQFF.

V gene TRBV6-2 or TRBV6-3 combines with J gene TRBJ2-3; no firm D call. Trimming removed 4 bases at V and 7 bases at J, with 6 bases between. CDR1 is MNHEY, CDR2 SVGEGT, per germline. This CDR3 is 11 amino acids long. The CDR3 protein is CASSSMNTQYF. As DNA, the CDR3 is TGTGCCAGCAGTTCTATGAATACGCAGTATTTT.

This clonotype has more than one count but fewer than ten. The chain combines TRBV28 with TRBJ2-1, with TRBD1 matching over 7 bases. The V and J ends lost 6 bases and 8 bases, in that order; junction bases with no gene match: 10. This CDR3 region has 14 residues. The germline CDR1 and CDR2 sequences are MDHEN and SYDVKM. DNA of the CDR3: TGTGCCAGCAGGGGCGCAGGGGGTTTTCATGAGCAGTTCTTC. Protein sequence: CASRGAGGFHEQFF.

About this clonotype itself: It may be a read error: a sequence one base away is much more abundant. This chain uses TRBV2 with TRBJ2-5; D unresolved. Germline-derived CDR1 and CDR2 are SNHLY and FYNNEI. V lost 6 bases and J 2 bases, leaving 4 bases between the germline ends. The CDR3 has 11 residues. CDR3 bases: TGTGCCAGCAGGTTACAAGAGACCCAGTACTTC. Residues: CASRLQETQYF.

The chain couples TRBV6-5 to TRBJ1-5; 8 bases are shared with TRBD1. Trimming took 6 bases from V and 2 from J; bases not matched to a gene: 6. Germline CDR1 MNHEY, CDR2 SVGAGI. The CDR3 length is 15 residues. CDR3 protein: CASRLDRGGNQPQHF. Here the CDR3 DNA reads TGTGCCAGCAGACTTGACAGGGGCGGCAATCAGCCCCAGCATTTT.

This chain connects TRBV6-5 to TRBJ1-2, with no clear D. The CDR3 is made up of 13 amino acids. Trimming shortened V by 8 bases and J by 3 bases, and 13 bases separated the two germline ends. The germline V gene has CDR1 MNHEY and CDR2 SVGAGI. The CDR3 DNA is TGTGCCAGCTCGATCGGCAGCTACTATGGCTACACCTTC. Protein: CASSIGSYYGYTF.

The CDR3 protein is CASSTWTSGSQETQYF. The DNA for the CDR3 is TGTGCCAGCAGTACATGGACTAGCGGGAGCCAAGAGACCCAGTACTTC. This chain connects TRBV28 to TRBJ2-5; 13 bases are a match to TRBD2. Germline CDR1 is MDHEN and CDR2 is SYDVKM. J gave up 1 base and V 5 bases, and 4 bases lay outside the gene matches. The CDR3 runs 16 residues. Full variable domain (rest looked up from reference TRBV28 and TRBJ2-5): DVKVTQSSRYLVKRTGEKVFLECVQDMDHENMFWYRQDPGLGLRLIYFSYDVKMKEKGDIPEGYSVSREKKERFSLILESASTNQTSMYLCASSTWTSGSQETQYFGPGTRLLVL.

This clonotype turned up a few times. This chain uses TRBV6-1 with TRBJ2-1; TRBD1 aligns across 7 bases. Germline assignment: CDR1 MNHNS and CDR2 SASEGT. The CDR3 loop spans 13 amino acids. The trim removed 5 bases at V and 10 bases at J, leaving 8 bases unmatched. The CDR3 sequence is CASSFGQVEEQFF. The CDR3 nucleotides are TGTGCCAGCAGTTTTGGACAGGTCGAGGAGCAGTTCTTC.

V usage is TRBV7-6 and J usage is TRBJ2-1, with 7 bases fitting TRBD1. CDR3 length: 16 residues. Looked up from germline, CDR1 is SGHVS and CDR2 is FNYEAQ. Trimming at V came to 4 bases and at J to 5 bases, leaving 11 bases not matched to a gene. The CDR3 is CASSSDRVVGHNEQFF. CDR3 DNA sequence: TGTGCCAGCAGCTCCGACAGGGTAGTCGGGCACAATGAGCAGTTCTTC.

This chain links TRBV20-1 with TRBJ2-1, with 12 bases matching TRBD2. This CDR3 has 16 residues. V lost 6 bases, J lost 0 bases, and 6 bases stayed unmatched. The germline gives CDR1 DFQATT, CDR2 SNEGSKA (reference sequence). CDR3 region: CSAPGLAGTSYNEQFF. The CDR3 region has the DNA TGCAGTGCCCCCGGACTAGCGGGGACCTCCTACAATGAGCAGTTCTTC.

This sequence joins TRBV3-1 and TRBJ2-2; TRBD1 agrees at 7 bases. The CDR3 is 17 amino acids. Germline-derived CDR1 and CDR2 are LGHDT and YNNKEL (reference sequence). With V trimmed by 0 bases and J by 1 base, 5 bases remained unmatched. This CDR3 reads CASSQESGTENTGELFF. CDR3 bases: TGTGCCAGCAGCCAAGAGTCCGGGACAGAGAACACCGGGGAGCTGTTTTTT.

The V and J genes are TRBV29-1 and TRBJ1-2; D gene uncertain. V was cut by 5 bases and J by 1 base, with 5 bases left in between. Germline CDR1 reads SQVTM; CDR2 reads ANQGSEA. This CDR3 has 11 residues. The CDR3 DNA reads TGCAGCGTTCAGAGTAACTATGGCTACACCTTC. Amino acid sequence: CSVQSNYGYTF.

The rearrangement joins TRBV3-1 to TRBJ1-1; tentative D call: TRBD1 (6 bases). This CDR3 region has 13 residues. CDR1 is LGHDT, CDR2 YNNKEL, per germline (reference sequence). Trimming shortened V by 6 bases and J by 9 bases, and 17 bases separated the two germline ends. This CDR3 is CASRDIGQTKAFF. The CDR3 DNA reads TGTGCCAGCAGAGACATCGGACAGACGAAAGCTTTCTTT. Complete variable domain (other parts from reference TRBV3-1 and TRBJ1-1): DTAVSQTPKYLVTQMGNDKSIKCEQNLGHDTMYWYKQDSKKFLKIMFSYNNKELIINETVPNRFSPKSPDKAHLNLHINSLELGDSAVYFCASRDIGQTKAFFGQGTRLTVV.

This sequence joins TRBV7-8 and TRBJ1-5, with unresolved D. This CDR3 is built from 16 residues. Trimming left V 2 bases short and J 1 base short, with 12 bases between. Germline assignment: CDR1 SGHVS and CDR2 FQNEAQ. The CDR3 region has the DNA TGTGCCAGCAGCTTAAGATCCCTGAGAAGCAATCAGCCCCAGCATTTT. Protein product: CASSLRSLRSNQPQHF.

This clonotype occurred a few times. V gene TRBV6-6 combines with J gene TRBJ2-7, with D perhaps matching TRBD1 or TRBD2 (5 bases each). V dropped 8 bases and J dropped 6 bases, with 17 bases sitting between them. This CDR3 is 13 amino acids long. Per germline, CDR1 MNHNY and CDR2 SVGAGI (reference sequence). The CDR3 reads CASGGSRDSEQYF. The CDR3 nucleotides read TGTGCCAGCGGAGGATCCAGGGATAGCGAGCAGTACTTC.

About this clonotype: A junction end diverges from the germline sequence, so it may reflect a read error. This sequence joins TRBV7-7 and TRBJ2-1; 10 bases map to TRBD2. Germline loops: CDR1 SSHAT, CDR2 FNYEAQ (reference sequence). The CDR3 runs to 17 residues. The CDR3 loop reads CASSLRSGRGYYNEQFF. The CDR3 DNA reads as TGTGCTAGCAGCTTACGAAGCGGGAGGGGATATTACAATGAGCAGTTCTTC.

The chain recombines TRBV6-1 with TRBJ2-6; no clear D. Trimming stripped 3 bases from V and 2 bases from J, with 8 bases between. The CDR3 spans 15 residues. Germline V gene data show CDR1 as MNHNS and CDR2 as SASEGT. The CDR3 sequence is CASSDLIPGANVLTF. CDR3 in DNA: TGTGCCAGCAGTGATCTTATTCCTGGGGCCAACGTCCTGACTTTC.